A single sample is the source of the 5 T cell receptor beta chains below, sequenced in a study of cytomegalovirus exposure and HLA in healthy donors. The repertoire was sequenced with immunoSEQ multiplex PCR; TCRdb's copy has only in-frame clones and lacks some. This table has a few hundred thousand clones, roughly 88% appearing once. The specimen was PBMCs. The receptor source for this set is a young woman in good health and CMV-seronegative.

The CDR3 loop reads CASSPREHETQYF. In DNA, the CDR3 is TGTGCCAGCAGCCCCCGGGAGCACGAGACCCAGTACTTC. The J gene is TRBJ2-5, the V gene TRBV11-3; possibly TRBD2 for D (6 bases). The CDR3 has 13 amino acids. V shed 5 bases and J shed 5 bases, with 12 bases lying between them. Germline V gene lookup returns CDR1 SGHNT and CDR2 YENEEA. Filled out from reference TRBV11-3 and TRBJ2-5, the complete variable domain reads EAGVVQSPRYKIIEKKQPVAFWCNPISGHNTLYWYLQNLGQGPELLIRYENEEAVDDSQLPKDRFSAERLKGVDSTLKIQPAELGDSAVYLCASSPREHETQYFGPGTRLLVL.

A few counts support this clone. DNA for the CDR3: TGTGCCAGCAGCTTGAGACCCGGGACAACGGCACATGGCTACACCTTC. Translated, it gives CASSLRPGTTAHGYTF. This sequence joins TRBV5-8 and TRBJ1-2; D is perhaps TRBD1 (6 bases). Trimming took off 1 base at V and 6 bases at J, with 19 bases between the two ends. The germline V gene encodes CDR1 SGHTS and CDR2 YDEGEE. CDR3 length: 16 residues.

The chain is built from TRBV2 and TRBJ2-3; TRBD2 matches at 9 bases. Germline values: CDR1 SNHLY, CDR2 FYNNEI. V shed 4 bases, J shed 2 bases, and the junction held 4 bases outside the gene matches. This CDR3 has 15 residues. CDR3 sequence reads: CASSASGRPTDTQYF. CDR3 nucleotides: TGTGCCAGCAGTGCGAGCGGGAGGCCCACAGATACGCAGTATTTT. The variable domain in full, with the rest retrieved from reference TRBV2 and TRBJ2-3, is EPEVTQTPSHQVTQMGQEVILRCVPISNHLYFYWYRQILGQKVEFLVSFYNNEISEKSEIFDDQFSVERPDGSNFTLKIRSTKLEDSAMYFCASSASGRPTDTQYFGPGTRLTVL.

V and J are TRBV28 and TRBJ1-2; 9 nucleotides align to TRBD1. Germline lookup yields CDR1 MDHEN and CDR2 SYDVKM. The CDR3 consists of 13 residues. Unmatched junction bases numbered 6, after V lost 5 bases and J lost 8 bases. CDR3 nucleotides: TGTGCCAGCAGTCCCGGGACAGGGAAAGGCTACACCTTC. Its translation is CASSPGTGKGYTF.

This sequence joins TRBV11-2 and TRBJ2-7; perhaps TRBD2 as D (6 bases). The CDR3 covers 15 residues. V was shortened by 5 bases and J by 2 bases, with 16 bases between the two germline ends. Germline V lookup: CDR1 SGHAT, CDR2 FQNNGV. The CDR3, as DNA: TGTGCCAGCAGCAGCGGGCCTAAGTTGGCCTACGAGCAGTACTTC. Its protein product is CASSSGPKLAYEQYF.